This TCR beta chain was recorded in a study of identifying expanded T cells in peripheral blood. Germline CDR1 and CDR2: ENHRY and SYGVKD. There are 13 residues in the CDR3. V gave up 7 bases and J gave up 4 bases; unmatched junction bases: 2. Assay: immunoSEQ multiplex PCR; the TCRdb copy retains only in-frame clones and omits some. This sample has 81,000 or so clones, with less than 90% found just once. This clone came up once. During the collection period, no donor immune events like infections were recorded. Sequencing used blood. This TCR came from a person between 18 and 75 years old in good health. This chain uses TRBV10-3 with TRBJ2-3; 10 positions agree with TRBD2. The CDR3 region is CAITSGSADTQYF. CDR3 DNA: TGTGCCATCACTAGCGGGAGTGCAGATACGCAGTATTTT.